Below, 3 T cell receptor delta chains from the same sample are listed, as sequenced in a study of gamma-delta chains in newborns, infants, children (dated by TCRdb to about 2019). These reads were obtained on an Illumina MiSeq. TCRdb reran clone calling on the public reads with CATT; rows sharing one DNA sequence were then combined. The table for this sample lists more than 4,000 delta-chain clones; 3% to 4.5% of them were counted only once. The top ten clonotypes cover approximately 7.8% of the sample. The sample was blood. These receptors were collected from a child who was a newborn, infant or young child, either healthy, febrile or measles-vaccinated (not recorded which).

In its sample, this clone ranks as medium-sized. The chain couples TRDV3 to TRDJ1; 9 positions match TRDD3. Losses at the gene ends were 3 bases for V and 0 bases for J; bases not matched to a gene: 23. Germline CDR1 TVYSNPD, CDR2 GDNSRS (reference sequence). This CDR3 has 20 amino acids. The CDR3 spells CALRNLVLGDNGGYTDKLIF. The CDR3 bases are TGTGCCTTAAGAAACCTCGTACTGGGGGACAACGGTGGGTACACCGATAAACTCATCTTT.

With respect to this clone: This may arise from a read error, as a much more abundant clone is one base away. The chain combines TRDV1 with TRDJ1; perhaps TRDD2 as D (6 bases). V shed 4 bases and J shed 0 bases, with 18 bases lying between them. This CDR3 contains 17 residues. Per the germline V gene, CDR1 is TSWWSYY and CDR2 is QGS. Written as DNA, the CDR3 is TGTGCTCTTGGGGCTTCGGCCTTCCCAACGTACACCGATAAACTCATCTTT. This sequence encodes CALGASAFPTYTDKLIF.

As concerns this clone: Possible read error: a much larger clone is one base away. This specimen includes other DNA sequences encoding the same CDR3. This chain joins TRDV3 and TRDJ1; 7 bases agree with TRDD3. The CDR3 totals 19 residues. Losses at the gene ends were 4 bases for V and 3 bases for J; bases not matched to a gene: 26. The germline V gene encodes CDR1 TVYSNPD and CDR2 GDNSRS (reference sequence). CDR3 DNA sequence: TGTGCCTGCGGGGGATTTCCCCCTTACTGGGGACCTGGATCCGATAAACTCATCTTT. Its translation is CACGGFPPYWGPGSDKLIF.